Included here is one T cell receptor (beta chain) sequence, with context. There is no known antigen for this receptor. No quality values exist for individual bases; no much larger clone is one base distant. The sample comes from a study of shared clonotypes between healthy human individuals (dated by TCRdb to the early 2020s). In the study overall: The cohort comprised two women and a few men aged 18 to 49 years. To increase sequencing depth and limit assay-specific biases, TCR repertoire library preparation and sequencing were carried out by different laboratories using diverse techniques. The study deeply sequenced blood TCR repertoires of several healthy adults to estimate repertoire size and the extent of clonotype sharing between individuals. For each donor, CD4 naive and CD4 memory were each given three plates, CD8 naive was given two plates, and CD8 memory was given one plate. Per donor, leukapheresis produced somewhere between about 0.8 and 9 billion PBMCs.

What the authors observed across the whole study: Because the study included only a small number of donors, the genetic and exposure-history diversity represented was limited. Pairwise subsampling indicated that sequencing depth was expected to affect the degree of clonotype sharing among donors. Sampling was limited to blood, and TCR repertoires in tissue likely differ from TCR repertoires in blood. Across a handful of donors, approximately 5% of naive CD4, more than 3% of naive CD8, 2.3% of memory CD4, and about 0.4% of memory CD8 clonotypes were shared. Naive subsets generally had larger estimated clonotype richness than memory subsets did. Rarefaction of sorted-subset datasets indicated incomplete sequencing despite the large sequencing depth. Compared with non-shared clonotypes, the clonotypes found in all four sorted-subset donors had higher generation probabilities.

Using the deep immunoSEQ assay, TCR CDR3 regions were amplified from genomic DNA by multiplex PCR. Genomic DNA extracted from each cell subset was distributed evenly over all wells of several immunoSEQ 96-well plates, and each plate served as one replicate. For sorted subsets, about 200 ng genomic DNA, equal to 30,000 to 35,000 T cell genomes, was loaded into each replicate PCR. The purified libraries were quantified using a Qubit 3.0 fluorometer, sized with a Bioanalyzer 2100, and then quantified again using the KAPA Library Quantification kit. Each immunoSEQ 96-well plate was sequenced on its own single-read 150-cycle Illumina NextSeq 550 flow cell. As for the authors' bioinformatics: Because only junctional sequences without quality scores were contained in the immunoSEQ output, filtering matching that applied to full-length reads could not be performed. Sequences were annotated with PyIR, a Python wrapper for IgBLAST v1.9, using IMGT germline references to assign V/J genes and CDR3. Reads with weak V/J assignments (E-value above 1e-6), missing CDR3, stop codons, out-of-frame junctions, or ambiguous translated residues were removed. A V3J clonotype was defined by an identical inferred V gene, J gene, and CDR3 amino acid sequence. To compute the percentage overlap between repertoires, the number of shared unique clonotypes was divided by the size of the smaller repertoire. Richness of each repertoire was evaluated using RTK rarefaction, the Chao1 estimator, and Recon v2.1 estimates of unobserved clonotypes. For all TCRbeta clonotypes obtained by the gDNA method from a handful of donors, generation probabilities were computed with OLGA. The table comes from immuneACCESS by way of TCRdb, which keeps in-frame sequences with V and J called. Part of the clones is missing from these tables; in studies checked, under half for an unresolved V gene and the rest for unknown reasons. Clone size and the V and J calls come from that table; the DNA yielded D and trimming. The sample yields some 1.5 million clones; around 98% were counted once. The leading ten clones occupy about 0.4% of the sample.

The donors were healthy, HIV-negative adults with no recently reported acute infections or vaccinations. All donors were Caucasian adults living in Nashville, Tennessee, USA. CD4+ T cells were enriched by magnetic negative selection, after which naive cells were positively selected on CD45RA and the negative fraction was taken as the memory subset. Blood was obtained by leukapheresis, after which PBMCs were separated by Ficoll-Histopaque density gradient centrifugation and cryopreserved in liquid nitrogen vapor phase. Analytical flow cytometry was used to check the purity and quantity of every magnetically sorted T cell population. Genomic DNA was isolated from each sorted fraction and quantified by UV absorbance on a Nanodrop 2000c. The sample taken for sequencing was naive CD4+ T cells sorted from blood. Reading the label with the study, this specimen's cell subset or site is: CD45RA+ positively selected. The clonotype was recovered from a young man in good health.

The CDR3 loop reads CASSLGREDETQYF. The nucleotide sequence reads as follows: TGTGCCAGCAGCTTAGGGCGGGAGGATGAGACCCAGTACTTC. The chain is assembled from TRBV5-4 and TRBJ2-5; 8 bases in between match TRBD2. The germline V end is reduced by 2 bases and the J end by 5 bases; junction bases left unmatched: 5. Sequences SGHNT (CDR1) and YYREEE (CDR2) are obtained from the germline V gene (reference sequence). The CDR3 goes from the cysteine to the phenylalanine over 14 residues. Only CDR3 DNA remains: 42 bases, in frame from the first base.